The clone carrying this T cell receptor (beta chain) occurred a few times. Its specificity is unknown. This specimen belongs to a study of T-cell reconstitution after alpha-beta-depleted transplantation in children. Whole-study results and caveats: Newly made T cells mostly supplied T-cell counts and diversity one year after transplant. Some patients showed high day-60 TCRbeta diversity, which derived from surviving recipient T cells and thymic progenitors.

There are 22 residues in the CDR3. V shed 0 bases and J 0 bases; nucleotides not matched to a gene: 16. Germline assignment: CDR1 MNHEY and CDR2 SVGEGT. Researchers prepared the TCRbeta library using unique molecular identifiers, the study reports. From the PCR reads, TCRdb called clonotypes with MiXCR, one entry per CDR3 protein. The sample lists about 830,000 distinct CDR3 sequences, about 15% seen once, with approximately 5% in the top ten. This TCR came from a male patient younger than 18 who had a stem cell transplant for acute lymphoblastic leukemia, so the T cells may come from the graft donor. The rearrangement joins TRBV6-2 or TRBV6-3 to TRBJ2-6; 8 bases match TRBD1. Source: PBMCs, mostly from graft donor cells, taken 360 days after TCRalphabeta/CD19-depleted stem cell transplant. This CDR3 reads CASSYSGLAGGFRGSGANVLTF. In DNA, the CDR3 is TGTGCCAGCAGTTACTCGGGCCTGGCAGGGGGCTTTAGGGGCTCTGGGGCCAACGTCCTGACTTTC.